One sample yielded the 18 T cell receptor beta chains listed below, sequenced in a study of human T cells and chemical hapten exposure. Each CDR3 protein is one row after TCRdb ran MiXCR on the RACE reads. The repertoire holds about 380,000 distinct CDR3 sequences, with 4.5% to 6% as singletons. The time point is: pre-sensitization, week 0. Treatment meaning: therapeutic diphenylcyclopropenone sensitization with weekly scalp DPC. The sample was whole blood, taken in connection with sensitization to the hapten diphenylcyclopropenone (DPC). The receptors here all came from a woman in her fifties or sixties with alopecia areata. Some clones in this sample may be carry-over from other donors' samples.

This clonotype has at least ten counts. The V gene is TRBV7-3, the J gene TRBJ2-6, with 8 bases aligning to TRBD1. Trimming cost V 2 bases and J 0 bases; bases outside gene matches: 3. From germline, CDR1 is SGHTA and CDR2 FQGTGA. This CDR3 has 17 residues. Here the CDR3 reads CASSLGQGLSGANVLTF. In DNA, the CDR3 is TGTGCCAGCAGCTTAGGACAGGGACTCTCTGGGGCCAACGTCCTGACTTTC.

This clonotype was seen a few times. V usage is TRBV2 and J usage is TRBJ1-6; D is unclear. The CDR3 has 15 amino acids. CDR1 is SNHLY and CDR2 is FYNNEI in the germline V gene. V lost 7 bases and J lost 0, with 10 bases in between. In nucleotides, the CDR3 is TGTGCCAGCAAGGCGGAGAGCTCCTATAATTCACCCCTCCACTTT. Translated, it gives CASKAESSYNSPLHF.

This clonotype was picked up a small number of times. The chain has TRBV6-1 and TRBJ1-1; D gene ambiguous. Germline V gives CDR1 MNHNS, CDR2 SASEGT. The CDR3 totals 12 residues. The ends were cut back, 7 bases at V and 0 bases at J, with 6 bases in the middle. CDR3 residues: CASTLLNTEAFF. The CDR3 region has the DNA TGTGCCAGCACCTTACTGAACACTGAAGCTTTCTTT.

Ten or more counts support this clonotype. The chain recombines TRBV11-2 with TRBJ2-2; TRBD1 might be the D (5 bases). The V and J ends lost 4 bases and 4 bases respectively, with 13 bases between them. The CDR3 has 15 amino acids. CDR1 and CDR2 from the germline V gene are SGHAT and FQNNGV. CDR3 in DNA: TGTGCCAGCAGCTCAAAGAGTAGGGGCACCGGGGAGCTGTTTTTT. Translation gives CASSSKSRGTGELFF.

The chain joins TRBV11-3 to TRBJ2-2; D call uncertain. V was trimmed by 5 bases and J by 1 base, leaving 8 bases between them. The length of the CDR3 is 14 residues. Germline V lookup: CDR1 SGHNT, CDR2 YENEEA. The CDR3 DNA reads as TGTGCCAGCAGCCACCCGTTGAACACCGGGGAGCTGTTTTTT. It encodes CASSHPLNTGELFF.

This clonotype was picked up many times. The V and J genes are TRBV5-1 and TRBJ2-5, with 8 positions matching TRBD2. CDR3 length equals 17 residues. V lost 1 base and J lost 0; bases outside the gene matches: 8. Looked up from germline, CDR1 is SGHRS and CDR2 is YFSETQ. The CDR3 DNA sequence: TGCGCCAGCAGCTTGCTGGCGGGGGGCCGGTACCAAGAGACCCAGTACTTC. This encodes CASSLLAGGRYQETQYF.

In this sample, this clonotype turned up a few times. The V and J genes are TRBV7-9 and TRBJ2-4; weak D call: TRBD2 (6 bases). The ends were cut back, 6 bases at V and 5 bases at J, with 26 bases in the middle. CDR1 and CDR2 from the germline V gene are SEHNR and FQNEAQ (reference sequence). The CDR3 covers 18 residues. CDR3 bases: TGTGCCAGCAGGCGGGCACGACCCGGGACTGTCGAGGAAAACATTCAGTACTTC. Translation gives CASRRARPGTVEENIQYF.

Only a few counts were recorded for this clonotype. The chain carries TRBV11-2 and TRBJ1-1; D is perhaps TRBD1 (6 bases). Looked up from germline, CDR1 is SGHAT and CDR2 is FQNNGV. The germline V and J ends were trimmed by 4 bases and 2 bases, with 17 bases remaining between them. The CDR3 is 16 residues long. This CDR3 is CASSSPGTGLNTEAFF. DNA of the CDR3: TGTGCCAGCAGCTCACCTGGAACAGGGCTAAACACTGAAGCTTTCTTT. Drawing the rest from reference TRBV11-2 and TRBJ1-1, the complete variable domain is EAGVAQSPRYKIIEKRQSVAFWCNPISGHATLYWYQQILGQGPKLLIQFQNNGVVDDSQLPKDRFSAERLKGVDSTLKIQPAKLEDSAVYLCASSSPGTGLNTEAFFGQGTRLTVV.

This chain links TRBV12-3 or TRBV12-4 with TRBJ2-7; 10 bases align to TRBD2. CDR3 length: 17 residues. The J segment lost 2 bases and the V segment lost 6 bases, leaving 13 bases of the junction unmatched. In DNA, the CDR3 is TGTGCCAGCAGCCTAATTCCAGCGGGGGGGCCTACCTACGAGCAGTACTTC. As protein: CASSLIPAGGPTYEQYF.

This clonotype appeared a few times. The J gene is TRBJ1-6, the V gene TRBV7-8, with 8 bases that match TRBD1. CDR1 is SGHVS, CDR2 FQNEAQ, per germline. The CDR3 extends over 15 amino acids. Trimming cost V 5 bases and J 2 bases; bases outside gene matches: 2. The CDR3: CASSQQGAYNSPLHF. The CDR3 DNA is TGTGCCAGCAGCCAACAGGGGGCCTATAATTCACCCCTCCACTTT.

On this clonotype: This could be a read error, since a much larger clone is one nucleotide away. The chain is built from TRBV2 and TRBJ2-1, with D maybe TRBD1 (5 bases). From germline, CDR1 is SNHLY and CDR2 FYNNEI. Trimming stripped 6 bases from V and 10 bases from J, with 13 bases between. CDR3 length: 12 amino acids. DNA for the CDR3: TGTGCCAGCAGGACAGAGCTGATGGAGCAGTTCTTC. Its protein is CASRTELMEQFF.

This clonotype occurred many times. This chain uses TRBV20-1 with TRBJ2-4; 9 bases map to TRBD1. This CDR3 spans 14 amino acids. Germline assignment: CDR1 DFQATT and CDR2 SNEGSKA (reference sequence). Unmatched junction bases numbered 6, after V lost 6 bases and J lost 3 bases. This CDR3 is CSALDRGGKNIQYF. CDR3 nucleotide sequence: TGCAGTGCCCTGGACAGGGGAGGCAAAAACATTCAGTACTTC.

The chain couples TRBV18 to TRBJ2-3; D remains ambiguous. V was pared by 7 bases and J by 2 bases, with 13 bases between. Germline loops: CDR1 KGHSH, CDR2 LQKENI. The CDR3 length is 14 residues. CDR3 protein: CASYPGTHTDTQYF. DNA for the CDR3: TGTGCCAGCTACCCGGGCACGCACACAGATACGCAGTATTTT.

This clonotype was detected many times. This chain joins TRBV12-3 or TRBV12-4 and TRBJ2-7; D ambiguous. The CDR3 is 13 residues long. V was trimmed by 4 bases and J by 7 bases, leaving 14 bases between them. The CDR3 here is CASSSQVLGEQYF. The CDR3 region has the DNA TGTGCCAGCAGTTCCCAAGTACTCGGAGAGCAGTACTTC.

This clonotype was recorded a few times. This sequence joins TRBV12-3 or TRBV12-4 and TRBJ2-3; 9 positions match TRBD2. The CDR3 is made up of 16 amino acids. J gave up 2 bases and V 2 bases, and 5 bases lay outside the gene matches. The CDR3 bases are TGTGCCAGCAGTTTACGTCTAGCGGGGCTCACAGATACGCAGTATTTT. Encoded protein: CASSLRLAGLTDTQYF.

This clonotype came up many times. This chain connects TRBV28 to TRBJ1-5; weak D call: TRBD1 (6 bases). The CDR3 sequence is 15 residues long. Trimming shortened V by 2 bases and J by 2 bases, and 10 bases separated the two germline ends. Per germline, CDR1 MDHEN and CDR2 SYDVKM. The CDR3 DNA follows: TGTGCCAGCAGTTTAACAGGGTTGGGCAATCAGCCCCAGCATTTT. Translated: CASSLTGLGNQPQHF. Together with reference TRBV28 and TRBJ1-5, the CDR3 gives the full variable domain: DVKVTQSSRYLVKRTGEKVFLECVQDMDHENMFWYRQDPGLGLRLIYFSYDVKMKEKGDIPEGYSVSREKKERFSLILESASTNQTSMYLCASSLTGLGNQPQHFGDGTRLSIL.

The V call is TRBV6-2 or TRBV6-3, the J call TRBJ1-1; D possibly corresponds to TRBD1 (5 bases). Germline CDR1 is MNHEY and CDR2 is SVGEGT. The CDR3 consists of 13 residues. The germline V and J ends were trimmed by 5 bases and 1 base, with 8 bases remaining between them. CDR3 in DNA: TGTGCCAGCAGTATGACAGAGAACACTGAAGCTTTCTTT. Translated, it gives CASSMTENTEAFF.

This clonotype came up many times. The rearrangement links TRBV7-2 to TRBJ2-3, with a weak D call TRBD2 (5 bases). Trimming took 4 bases from V and 1 from J, leaving 15 bases between them. There are 16 residues in the CDR3. Germline CDR1 reads SGHTA; CDR2 reads FQGNSA. CDR3 bases: TGTGCCAGCAGCTCCTCCCGGGGTATCGGCACAGATACGCAGTATTTT. Amino acid sequence: CASSSSRGIGTDTQYF.